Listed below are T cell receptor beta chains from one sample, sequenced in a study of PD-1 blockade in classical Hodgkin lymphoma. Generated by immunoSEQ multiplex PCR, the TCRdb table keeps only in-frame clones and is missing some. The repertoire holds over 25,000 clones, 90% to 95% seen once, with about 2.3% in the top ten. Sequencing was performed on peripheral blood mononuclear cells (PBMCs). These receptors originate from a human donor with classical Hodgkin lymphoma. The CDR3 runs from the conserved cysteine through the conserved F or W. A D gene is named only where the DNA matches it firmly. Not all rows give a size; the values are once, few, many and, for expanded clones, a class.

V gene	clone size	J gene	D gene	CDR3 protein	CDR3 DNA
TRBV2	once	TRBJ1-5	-	CASSDSGQPQHF	TGTGCCAGCAGTGACTCGGGTCAGCCCCAGCATTTT
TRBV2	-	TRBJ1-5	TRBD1	CASSEGGQGMYSNQPQHF	TGTGCCAGCAGTGAAGGGGGACAGGGTATGTATAGCAATCAGCCCCAGCATTTT
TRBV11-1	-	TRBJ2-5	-	CASSLYSGQTQYF	TGTGCCAGCAGCTTATATAGCGGCCAGACCCAGTACTTC
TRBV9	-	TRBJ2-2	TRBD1	CASSPGTVNTGELFF	TGTGCCAGCAGCCCAGGGACAGTTAACACCGGGGAGCTGTTTTTT
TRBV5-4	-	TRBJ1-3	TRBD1	CASSRGQASDGNTIYF	TGTGCCAGCAGCCGGGGACAGGCCAGTGATGGAAACACCATATATTTT
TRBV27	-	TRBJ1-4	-	CASSPGRMRNEKLFF	TGTGCCAGCAGCCCGGGCCGCATGAGGAATGAAAAACTGTTTTTT
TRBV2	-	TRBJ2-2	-	CASSEGRVDGELFF	TGTGCCAGCAGTGAAGGCAGGGTCGACGGGGAGCTGTTTTTT
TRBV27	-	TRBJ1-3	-	CASSIGPSGNTIYF	TGTGCCAGCAGCATCGGCCCTTCTGGAAACACCATATATTTT
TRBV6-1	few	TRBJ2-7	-	CASALPGAHEQYF	TGTGCCAGCGCCCTCCCGGGAGCACACGAGCAGTACTTC
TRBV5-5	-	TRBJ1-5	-	CASSPEFWGYQPQHF	TGTGCCAGCAGCCCGGAATTTTGGGGCTATCAGCCCCAGCATTTT
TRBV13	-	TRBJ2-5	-	CASSQAERETQYF	TGTGCCAGCAGCCAGGCGGAGAGAGAGACCCAGTACTTC